This TCR beta chain emerged from a study of T-cell memory formation after mild COVID-19. The study, taken as a whole, reports: Memory from before infection featured some responding clones, which suggests cross-reactive memory joined.

This clonotype was detected many times. Its target is unknown. Germline V gene sequence: CDR1 SEHNR, CDR2 FQNEAQ (reference sequence). V lost 1 base, J lost 6 bases, and 6 bases lay in between. The CDR3 covers 13 residues. TCRdb analysed the 5' RACE reads with MiXCR anew, one entry per CDR3 protein. The sample carries approximately 560,000 distinct CDR3 sequences, roughly 17% recorded once. What was sequenced was PBMCs or a T cell subset sorted from them (not recorded which). The chain carries TRBV7-9 and TRBJ2-2; no firm D call. The sequence derives from an adult woman who had mild COVID-19 (a few samples of this study predate the infection). Cell type and time point are not known. CDR3 sequence reads: CASSLERSGELFF. In DNA form, the CDR3 reads TGTGCCAGCAGCTTAGAAAGGTCCGGGGAGCTGTTTTTT.